Listed below are T cell receptor beta chains from one sample, sequenced in a study of T-cell memory formation after mild COVID-19. MiXCR, run by TCRdb on the 5' RACE reads, gives a single entry per CDR3 protein. Counted here are around 100,000 distinct CDR3 sequences, 11% occurring once; the ten biggest clones make up around 40%. Source material: PBMCs or a T cell subset sorted from them (not recorded which). These TCRs come from a man between 18 and 35 years old who had mild COVID-19 (a few samples of this study predate the infection). Cell type and time point are not known. The CDR3 runs from the conserved cysteine through the conserved F or W. The D gene is left open where the match is weak. The size of a clone is reported for some rows only, either as once, few or many, or as a class for expanded clones.

>few|TRBJ2-2|13|TRBV25-1|.
TGTGCCAGCATCCCGGAGGACACCGGGGAGCTGTTTTTT
CASIPEDTGELFF
>.|TRBJ2-7|14|TRBV7-2|TRBD1
TGTGCCAGCAGCTCGACAGGGGGCGGTTACGAGCAGTACTTC
CASSSTGGGYEQYF
>.|TRBJ1-5|16|TRBV19|TRBD1
TGTGCCAGTACCTCGGGACAGGGGGGCGGCAATCAGCCCCAGCATTTT
CASTSGQGGGNQPQHF
>few|TRBJ1-2|14|TRBV4-1|TRBD1
TGCGCCAGCAGCCTCCGGACAGGTCTTAATGGCTACACCTTC
CASSLRTGLNGYTF
>.|TRBJ2-1|15|TRBV3-1|TRBD2
TGTGCCAGCAGCCGAAGTACTAGCGGGGGTCCAGAGCAGTTCTTC
CASSRSTSGGPEQFF
>few|TRBJ1-1|12|TRBV20-1|.
TGCAGTGCTAGGTTGGGGAACACTGAAGCTTTCTTT
CSARLGNTEAFF
>few|TRBJ2-5|13|TRBV4-1|TRBD2
TGCGCCAGCGGGGCGGGAGCACAAGAGACCCAGTACTTC
CASGAGAQETQYF
>few|TRBJ2-3|17|TRBV5-1|.
TGCGCCAGCAGCTTCGTAAAACGGGGGCCTAGCACAGATACGCAGTATTTT
CASSFVKRGPSTDTQYF
>few|TRBJ2-7|13|TRBV11-3|TRBD1
TGTGCCAGCAGCTTAGACACAGGGGCCGAGCAGTACTTC
CASSLDTGAEQYF
>few|TRBJ1-6|14|TRBV11-2|.
TGTGCCAGCACCCAAGGGGGAGGCAATTCACCCCTCCACTTT
CASTQGGGNSPLHF
>few|TRBJ2-3|12|TRBV27|TRBD1
TGTGCCAGCAGTTTAGGACAGGGGAGGCAGTATTTT
CASSLGQGRQYF
>few|TRBJ1-1|15|TRBV29-1|.
TGCAGCGCCCTGGGGAAGGCTCGGGGGAACACTGAAGCTTTCTTT
CSALGKARGNTEAFF
>few|TRBJ2-4|15|TRBV7-2|.
TGTGCCAGCGGGTTAAGCACACTAGCCAAAAACATTCAGTACTTC
CASGLSTLAKNIQYF
>.|TRBJ1-2|14|TRBV14|.
TGTGCCAGCAGTCTCGGGAGCTTTTGGGATGGCTACACCTTC
CASSLGSFWDGYTF
>few|TRBJ2-7|13|TRBV7-9|TRBD1
TGTGCCAGCAGCTTGACAGGGAGCATCGAGCAGTACTTC
CASSLTGSIEQYF
>many|TRBJ2-7|12|TRBV20-1|.
TGCAGTGCTAGAGAACAGGGCTACGAGCAGTACTTC
CSAREQGYEQYF